These T cell receptor beta chains were read from a single sample in a study of T cell responses to AZD1222 COVID-19 vaccine. Some clones are missing from TCRdb's copy, which holds only in-frame ones; the method was immunoSEQ multiplex PCR. Seen here are under 90,000 clones, approximately 83% observed once, and the top ten hold roughly 10%. The sequencing here drew on peripheral blood, taken 28 days after the second AZD1222 dose. The receptors come from an adult who received the AZD1222 COVID-19 vaccine. The CDR3 runs from the conserved cysteine through the conserved F or W. D genes are given only for firm matches. Rows give clone size only sometimes, using once, few, many, or a class for an expanded clone.

NA TRBJ1-3 NA TRBV18 TGTGCCAGCTCACCTCGGCAGGAAGGAAACACCATATATTTT CASSPRQEGNTIYF
NA TRBJ2-7 NA TRBV4-1 TGCGCCAGCAGCCAAGATTTAGGACAGCGATACGAGCAGTACTTC CASSQDLGQRYEQYF
NA TRBJ1-2 NA TRBV6-1 TGTGCCAGCAGTGAAACCCGGGACTATGGCTACACCTTC CASSETRDYGYTF
NA TRBJ2-1 NA TRBV19 TGTGCCAGTAGCCGTACAGGTAACAATGAGCAGTTCTTC CASSRTGNNEQFF
TRBD1 TRBJ2-7 NA TRBV4-2 TGTGCCAGCAGCCAAGAACTGGGGAGCAGGGGGCGCCACGAGCAGTACTTC CASSQELGSRGRHEQYF
NA TRBJ1-1 few TRBV7-3 TGTGCCAGCAGCCAGGACCTAAACACTGAAGCTTTCTTT CASSQDLNTEAFF
TRBD1 TRBJ1-5 NA TRBV19 TGTGCCAGTAGTATCCACGGACAGGGGGCACATTTT CASSIHGQGAHF
NA TRBJ2-2 NA TRBV19 TGTGCCAGTAGTCTTTTCGACATGGAGCTGTTTTTT CASSLFDMELFF
NA TRBJ1-1 NA TRBV7-9 TGTGCCAGCAGCTTAGGAGTCCAGGGAAGAGGCACTGAAGCTTTCTTT CASSLGVQGRGTEAFF
TRBD1 TRBJ1-6 few TRBV7-2 TGTGCCAGCAGCTTAAGACAGGGCGATAATTCACCCCTCCACTTT CASSLRQGDNSPLHF
NA TRBJ1-1 once TRBV2 TGTGCCAGCAGCTGGGTAGAGAACACTGAAGCTTTCTTT CASSWVENTEAFF
NA TRBJ2-7 NA TRBV11-2 TGTGCCAGCAGATCCGTCGAATTGGGGCACGAGCAGTACTTC CASRSVELGHEQYF
NA TRBJ2-5 NA TRBV30 TGTGCCTGGAGTGTACAAGAGACCCAGTACTTC CAWSVQETQYF
TRBD1 TRBJ1-3 NA TRBV19 TGTGCCAGTAGTAGCGGACAGGGAATAGGAAACACCATATATTTT CASSSGQGIGNTIYF
NA TRBJ2-5 NA TRBV9 TGTGCCAGCAGCCGCCCCTTGAGGGGGGAAGAGACCCAGTACTTC CASSRPLRGEETQYF
NA TRBJ2-3 NA TRBV5-4 TGTGCCAGCAGCGGGAGCACAGATACGCAGTATTTT CASSGSTDTQYF
NA TRBJ1-5 NA TRBV28 TGTGCCAGCAGTTTCAGGGGAACGGGCAATCAGCCCCAGCATTTT CASSFRGTGNQPQHF
TRBD1 TRBJ2-5 NA TRBV5-5 TGTGCCAGCAGCTATCCCGGGACAGGGAAAGAGACCCAGTACTTC CASSYPGTGKETQYF
NA TRBJ2-3 NA TRBV7-2 TGTGCCAGCAGCTTGTTCGGGACCAGAGGAGATACGCAGTATTTT CASSLFGTRGDTQYF
TRBD2 TRBJ2-1 NA TRBV9 TGTGCCAGCAGCGTAGGACTAGCGGGGGTCAATGAGCAGTTCTTC CASSVGLAGVNEQFF
NA TRBJ2-5 NA TRBV9 TGTGCCAGCAGCCCGTCCCGAAGGGAAGAGACCCAGTACTTC CASSPSRREETQYF
NA TRBJ1-6 NA TRBV5-5 TGTGCCAGCAGCCGAACAGGGACCGTCCATAATTCACCCCTCCACTTT CASSRTGTVHNSPLHF
NA TRBJ1-2 once TRBV4-1 TGCGCCAGCAGCCAAGAGGCCCAGGGATATGGCTACACCTTC CASSQEAQGYGYTF
NA TRBJ1-4 NA TRBV7-9 TGTGCCAGCAGCTTTTTAAATGAAAAACTGTTTTTT CASSFLNEKLFF
NA TRBJ1-2 many TRBV9 TGTGCCAGCAGCCCCCCACACGGGGGCGGAGGCTACACCTTC CASSPPHGGGGYTF
NA TRBJ2-7 few TRBV15 TGTGCCACCAGCAGAGCCGATAGTGGTCGGGGTAGCGAGCAGTACTTC CATSRADSGRGSEQYF